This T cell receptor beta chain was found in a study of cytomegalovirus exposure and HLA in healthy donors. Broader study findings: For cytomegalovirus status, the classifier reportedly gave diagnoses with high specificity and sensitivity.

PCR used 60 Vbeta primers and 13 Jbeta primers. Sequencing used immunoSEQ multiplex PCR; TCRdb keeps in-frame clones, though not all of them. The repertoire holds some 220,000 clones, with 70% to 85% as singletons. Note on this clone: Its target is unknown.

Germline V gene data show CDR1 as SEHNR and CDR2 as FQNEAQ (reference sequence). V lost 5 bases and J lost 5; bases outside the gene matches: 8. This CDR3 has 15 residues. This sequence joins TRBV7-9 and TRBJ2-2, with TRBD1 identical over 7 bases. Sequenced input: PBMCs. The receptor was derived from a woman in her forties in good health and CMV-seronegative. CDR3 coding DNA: TGTGCCAGCAGCATGACAGGGCTAGGGACCGGGGAGCTGTTTTTT. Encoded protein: CASSMTGLGTGELFF.